This passage covers 29 T cell receptor beta chains from one sample sequenced in a study of beta chain features in type 1 diabetes. Since all of the isolated RNA was reverse transcribed, expressed TCRB transcripts were what got sequenced. TCRdb's table, derived via immunoSEQ multiplex PCR, lists solely in-frame clones and lacks some. The sample contains some 900,000 clones, under 20% of which appear only once. The specimen sequenced was naive CD4+ T cells from blood. These receptors were taken from a woman younger than 30 in good health.

The CDR3 loop reads CASSHPKAGLAGGFQETQYF. The CDR3 DNA sequence: TGCGCCAGCAGCCACCCCAAAGCGGGACTAGCGGGAGGCTTTCAAGAGACCCAGTACTTC. The chain recombines TRBV4-1 with TRBJ2-5; 15 positions agree with TRBD2. This CDR3 is 20 amino acids long. V was pared by 3 bases and J by 2 bases, with 13 bases of the junction left unmatched. Germline V gene lookup returns CDR1 MGHRA and CDR2 YSYEKL.

Note on this clone: Distinct nucleotide sequences in the sample also encode this CDR3. In DNA, the CDR3 is TGTGCCAGCTCACCACCCAGGGACAGGGGCACTGAAGCTTTCTTT. Amino acid sequence: CASSPPRDRGTEAFF. The chain links TRBV18 to TRBJ1-1; TRBD1 aligns across 10 bases. V lost 0 bases, J lost 4 bases, and 2 bases stayed unmatched. There are 15 residues in the CDR3. Germline V gives CDR1 KGHSH, CDR2 LQKENI.

The V call is TRBV28, the J call TRBJ1-5; D gene uncertain. The V end was cut by 3 bases, the J end by 5 bases, with 14 bases between. Germline loops: CDR1 MDHEN, CDR2 SYDVKM. The CDR3 consists of 15 residues. CDR3 DNA: TGTGCCAGCAGTTTGTACAGTTCCCCCTATCAGCCCCAGCATTTT. Translating gives CASSLYSSPYQPQHF.

Many counts were recorded for this clone. The chain recombines TRBV10-3 with TRBJ2-3; D is possibly TRBD2 (6 bases). This CDR3 region has 14 residues. Germline V lookup: CDR1 ENHRY, CDR2 SYGVKD. Trimming stripped 10 bases from V and 1 base from J, with 15 bases between. The CDR3 region has the DNA TGTGCCACGACCGATACGGGGGGCACAGATACGCAGTATTTT. Translation: CATTDTGGTDTQYF.

V usage is TRBV6-5 and J usage is TRBJ2-1; D not certain. In germline, CDR1 is MNHEY, CDR2 SVGAGI. Trimming left V 5 bases short and J 7 bases short, with 12 bases between. The CDR3 is made up of 13 amino acids. CDR3 bases: TGTGCCAGCAGTCCTCGTAGTGTTAATGAGCAGTTCTTC. Encoded protein: CASSPRSVNEQFF.

The V call is TRBV5-6, the J call TRBJ2-6; no reliable D call. In germline, CDR1 is SGHDT, CDR2 YYEEEE. Trimming shortened V by 4 bases and J by 5 bases, and 16 bases separated the two germline ends. The CDR3 runs 16 residues. CDR3 in amino acids: CASSLSRLWRANVLTF. The CDR3 bases are TGTGCCAGCAGCCTGAGTCGTCTCTGGAGGGCCAACGTCCTGACTTTC.

This clone appeared a few times. The chain combines TRBV7-9 with TRBJ2-7; 9 positions agree with TRBD2. In germline, CDR1 is SEHNR, CDR2 FQNEAQ (reference sequence). CDR3 length: 16 residues. J was trimmed by 3 bases and V by 4 bases; bases with no gene match: 10. The CDR3 sequence is CASSSTSGQKFYEQYF. The DNA of the CDR3 is TGTGCCAGCAGCTCGACTAGCGGACAGAAATTCTACGAGCAGTACTTC. Full variable domain (missing parts from reference TRBV7-9 and TRBJ2-7): DTGVSQNPRHKITKRGQNVTFRCDPISEHNRLYWYRQTLGQGPEFLTYFQNEAQLEKSRLLSDRFSAERPKGSFSTLEIQRTEQGDSAMYLCASSSTSGQKFYEQYFGPGTRLTVT.

This clone was detected only a few times. This chain uses TRBV28 with TRBJ2-1, with D possibly being TRBD2 (6 bases). In germline, CDR1 is MDHEN, CDR2 SYDVKM. The CDR3 has 13 residues. With 6 bases removed from V and 15 bases from J, the gap between germline ends came to 21 bases. In DNA form, the CDR3 reads TGTGCCAGCAGGCGGAGGGACCCCGGTTCGTGGTTCTTC. It codes for CASRRRDPGSWFF.

The chain employs TRBV28 and TRBJ1-4; tentatively, D is TRBD1 (5 bases). From germline, CDR1 is MDHEN and CDR2 SYDVKM. Trimming stripped 3 bases from V and 4 bases from J, with 12 bases between. The length of the CDR3 is 15 residues. The CDR3 loop reads CASSLRQLINEKLFF. The CDR3, as DNA: TGTGCCAGCAGTTTGAGACAGCTTATTAATGAAAAACTGTTTTTT.

A few counts support this clone. This sequence joins TRBV9 and TRBJ2-3; no clear D gene. Germline lookup yields CDR1 SGDLS and CDR2 YYNGEE. The V gene lost 0 bases and the J gene lost 7 bases, with 15 bases spanning the gap. The CDR3 sequence is 15 residues long. In DNA, the CDR3 is TGTGCCAGCAGCGTAGAAGGCGGTACTGTATATACGCAGTATTTT. This encodes CASSVEGGTVYTQYF.

V usage is TRBV14 and J usage is TRBJ2-5; D unclear. Germline CDR1 SGHDN, CDR2 FVKESK. The CDR3 is made up of 15 amino acids. Deletions cut 2 bases from V and 3 bases from J, with 13 bases between. The CDR3 DNA is TGTGCCAGCAGCCAATACAGACGGATTAAAGAGACCCAGTACTTC. Amino acids: CASSQYRRIKETQYF.

V usage is TRBV7-2 and J usage is TRBJ2-2; 8 bases align to TRBD2. Trimming took 5 bases from V and 6 from J; bases not matched to a gene: 14. The CDR3 spans 17 residues. Germline CDR1 is SGHTA and CDR2 is FQGNSA. CDR3 protein: CASSAPAGTRFPGELFF. Here the CDR3 DNA reads TGTGCCAGCAGCGCCCCTGCCGGGACTAGATTTCCCGGGGAGCTGTTTTTT.

This sequence joins TRBV29-1 and TRBJ1-5; the D is unclear. With 4 bases removed from V and 4 bases from J, the gap between germline ends came to 8 bases. Germline CDR1 SQVTM, CDR2 ANQGSEA. The CDR3 loop spans 12 amino acids. CDR3 region: CSVGARNQPQHF. The CDR3 DNA follows: TGCAGCGTTGGGGCACGAAATCAGCCCCAGCATTTT.

This clone came up a few times. The rearrangement links TRBV4-1 to TRBJ2-5; no definite D call. Trimming removed 4 bases at V and 5 bases at J, with 17 bases between. CDR1 MGHRA and CDR2 YSYEKL come from the germline V gene. CDR3 length: 15 amino acids. The CDR3 sequence: CASSPRTAVEETQYF. In DNA, the CDR3 is TGCGCCAGCAGCCCTCGGACCGCCGTGGAGGAGACCCAGTACTTC.

This chain uses TRBV27 with TRBJ2-7; D perhaps matches TRBD2 (5 bases). Trimming left V 2 bases short and J 6 bases short, with 14 bases between. This CDR3 is 14 amino acids long. Germline CDR1 reads MNHEY; CDR2 reads SMNVEV (reference sequence). The CDR3 region is CASSLRRGASEQYF. In DNA form, the CDR3 reads TGTGCCAGCAGTTTACGTCGGGGAGCCTCCGAGCAGTACTTC.

The chain combines TRBV6-1 with TRBJ2-1; 11 bases agree with TRBD2. Germline V lookup: CDR1 MNHNS, CDR2 SASEGT. The ends lost 5 bases at V and 7 bases at J; junction bases unmatched: 7. The CDR3 consists of 15 residues. The CDR3 reads CASSPTSGSPNEQFF. The CDR3 nucleotides are TGTGCCAGCAGTCCTACTAGCGGGAGCCCGAATGAGCAGTTCTTC.

The chain uses TRBV5-1 and TRBJ2-1; TRBD2 is a possible D gene (5 bases). CDR1 is SGHRS, CDR2 YFSETQ, per germline. The CDR3 length is 14 residues. Trimming removed 7 bases at V and 6 bases at J, with 17 bases between. The CDR3 coding sequence is TGCGCCAGCGGGCCCCCCACGGGGAGCAATGAGCAGTTCTTC. It yields the protein CASGPPTGSNEQFF.

There are a few counts of this clone. This specimen includes other DNA sequences encoding the same CDR3. The chain links TRBV28 to TRBJ2-7, with 8 bases matching TRBD1. Germline assignment: CDR1 MDHEN and CDR2 SYDVKM. This CDR3 has 13 residues. V dropped 5 bases and J dropped 6; count of bases not matched to a gene: 6. The CDR3 here is CASSPGQGGEQYF. The CDR3 DNA is TGTGCCAGCAGTCCCGGACAGGGCGGCGAGCAGTACTTC.

V usage is TRBV15 and J usage is TRBJ2-1; the match to TRBD2 covers 10 bases. The CDR3 contains 17 residues. The germline V gene has CDR1 LNHNV and CDR2 YYDKDF (reference sequence). The trim removed 3 bases at V and 6 bases at J, leaving 11 bases unmatched. CDR3: CATSRGPRTSGPNEQFF. The CDR3 DNA is TGTGCCACCAGCAGGGGACCTCGGACTAGCGGACCCAATGAGCAGTTCTTC.

J is TRBJ1-2 and V is TRBV28; D is undetermined. Germline V gene data show CDR1 as MDHEN and CDR2 as SYDVKM. Trimming removed 5 bases at V and 8 bases at J, with 12 bases between. The CDR3 contains 12 residues. The CDR3 region has the DNA TGTGCCAGCAGTATCCCGGTAGGGGGCTACACCTTC. This codes for CASSIPVGGYTF.

There are a few counts of this clone. The genes are TRBV7-2 and TRBJ1-3; no clear D. The V end lost 5 bases, the J end lost 0 bases, and 11 bases lay between the germline ends. Germline CDR1 and CDR2: SGHTA and FQGNSA. The CDR3 contains 15 residues. The CDR3 DNA reads TGTGCCAGCAGCCCCCCGCCCTCCTCTGGAAACACCATATATTTT. Protein: CASSPPPSSGNTIYF.

A few counts support this clone. The gene calls are TRBV4-3 and TRBJ2-2; no firm D call. CDR1 is LGHNA, CDR2 YSLEER, per germline. The V end lost 0 bases, the J end lost 0 bases, and 8 bases lay between the germline ends. The CDR3 length is 16 residues. The CDR3 region is CASSQELPPNTGELFF. CDR3 sequence (DNA): TGCGCCAGCAGCCAAGAACTCCCGCCGAACACCGGGGAGCTGTTTTTT.

The CDR3 here is CASRTTNTDGNTIYF. The CDR3 nucleotides are TGTGCCAGCAGAACGACTAACACTGATGGAAACACCATATATTTT. J is TRBJ1-3 and V is TRBV6-5, with D unresolved. V lost 6 bases and J lost 3, with 15 bases in between. Germline CDR1 is MNHEY and CDR2 is SVGAGI. The CDR3 covers 15 residues.

The genes are TRBV7-6 and TRBJ2-3; 10 positions agree with TRBD2. The CDR3 covers 15 residues. Germline-derived CDR1 and CDR2 are SGHVS and FNYEAQ. J lost 4 bases, V lost 1 base, and 2 bases had no gene match. The CDR3 protein is CASSLGSGRADTQYF. CDR3 nucleotide sequence: TGTGCCAGCAGCTTAGGAAGCGGGAGGGCAGATACGCAGTATTTT.

The chain is built from TRBV2 and TRBJ2-3, with 7 bases lining up with TRBD1. Losses at the gene ends were 6 bases for V and 4 bases for J; bases not matched to a gene: 10. The CDR3 covers 15 residues. The germline gives CDR1 SNHLY, CDR2 FYNNEI. This CDR3 reads CASSYRVQGADTQYF. CDR3 bases: TGTGCCAGCAGCTACCGCGTGCAGGGGGCAGATACGCAGTATTTT.

This clone was seen a few times. The V gene is TRBV7-2, the J gene TRBJ2-7, with 9 nucleotides matching TRBD2. Germline CDR1 reads SGHTA; CDR2 reads FQGNSA. V lost 3 bases to trimming and J lost 3 bases; unmatched junction nucleotides: 6. CDR3 length: 15 amino acids. The CDR3 bases are TGTGCCAGCAGCTTTCTCTTTAGCGGGAGCTACGAGCAGTACTTC. As protein: CASSFLFSGSYEQYF.

V usage is TRBV7-9 and J usage is TRBJ2-3; D is unresolved. CDR1 is SEHNR, CDR2 FQNEAQ, per germline (reference sequence). V gave up 5 bases and J gave up 1 base, with 10 bases separating them. CDR3 length: 14 residues. Here the CDR3 DNA reads TGTGCCAGCAGCCAAGTACAAGGCACAGATACGCAGTATTTT. Protein sequence: CASSQVQGTDTQYF.

This clone was found a few times. This chain connects TRBV4-3 to TRBJ2-7; D is ambiguous. V was pared by 0 bases and J by 3 bases, with 9 bases between. The germline V gene encodes CDR1 LGHNA and CDR2 YSLEER. The CDR3 covers 14 residues. The CDR3 sequence is CASSQDLLGYEQYF. DNA of the CDR3: TGCGCCAGCAGCCAAGATCTTCTAGGCTACGAGCAGTACTTC.

This clone has just a few counts. The chain links TRBV4-3 to TRBJ1-4; D is undetermined. The CDR3 has 15 residues. Trimming shortened V by 0 bases and J by 3 bases, and 8 bases separated the two germline ends. The germline V gene has CDR1 LGHNA and CDR2 YSLEER. This chain's CDR3 is CASSQEGGANEKLFF. The CDR3 DNA sequence: TGCGCCAGCAGCCAAGAAGGAGGAGCTAATGAAAAACTGTTTTTT.